This record concerns one T cell receptor (beta chain) sequence. Antigen specificity is unknown. This record comes from a study of T-cell memory formation after mild COVID-19. Study conclusions and caveats: Researchers report contracting CD4+ clones mostly in CM and EM, with CD8+ clones in EMRA.

5'RACE, which relied on constant-segment primers, yielded TCR alpha and TCR beta cDNA libraries carrying sample barcodes and UMIs. MiXCR, run by TCRdb on the 5' RACE reads, gives a single entry per CDR3 protein. This sample has 300,000 to 350,000 distinct CDR3 sequences, with roughly an eighth found just once. The CDR3 is made up of 14 amino acids. Germline values: CDR1 MGHRA, CDR2 YSYEKL. The ends were cut back, 1 base at V and 7 bases at J, with 13 bases in the middle. The sample comprised PBMCs or a T cell subset sorted from them (not recorded which). The J gene is TRBJ2-5, the V gene TRBV4-1; tentatively, D is TRBD1 or TRBD2 (5 bases each). This clonotype originated in a man between 18 and 35 years old who had mild COVID-19 (a few samples of this study predate the infection). Cell type and time point are not known. DNA of the CDR3: TGCGCCAGCAGCCAAGTACCAGGGAGACGGACCCAGTACTTC. Translated: CASSQVPGRRTQYF.